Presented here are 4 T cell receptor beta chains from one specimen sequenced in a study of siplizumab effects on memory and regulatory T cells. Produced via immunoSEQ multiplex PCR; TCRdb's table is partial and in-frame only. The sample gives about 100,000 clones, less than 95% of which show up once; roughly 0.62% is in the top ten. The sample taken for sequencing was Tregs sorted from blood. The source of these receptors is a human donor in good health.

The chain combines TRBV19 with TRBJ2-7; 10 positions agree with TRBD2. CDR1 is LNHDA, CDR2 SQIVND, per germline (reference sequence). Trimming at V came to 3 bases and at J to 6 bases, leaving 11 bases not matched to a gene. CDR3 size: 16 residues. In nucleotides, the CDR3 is TGTGCCAGTAGTATGGCTAGCGGGAGACCATCGGCCGAGCAGTACTTC. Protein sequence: CASSMASGRPSAEQYF.

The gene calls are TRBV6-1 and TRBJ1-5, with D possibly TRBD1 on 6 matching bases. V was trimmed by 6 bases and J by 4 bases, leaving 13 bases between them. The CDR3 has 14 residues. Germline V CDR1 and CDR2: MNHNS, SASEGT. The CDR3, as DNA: TGTGCCAGCAGGTATCACAGGGAGAATCAGCCCCAGCATTTT. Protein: CASRYHRENQPQHF.

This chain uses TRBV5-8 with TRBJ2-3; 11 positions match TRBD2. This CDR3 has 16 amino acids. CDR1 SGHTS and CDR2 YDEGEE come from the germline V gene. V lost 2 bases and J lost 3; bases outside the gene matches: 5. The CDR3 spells CASSLTSGRSTDTQYF. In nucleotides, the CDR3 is TGTGCCAGCAGCTTAACTAGCGGGAGATCGACAGATACGCAGTATTTT.

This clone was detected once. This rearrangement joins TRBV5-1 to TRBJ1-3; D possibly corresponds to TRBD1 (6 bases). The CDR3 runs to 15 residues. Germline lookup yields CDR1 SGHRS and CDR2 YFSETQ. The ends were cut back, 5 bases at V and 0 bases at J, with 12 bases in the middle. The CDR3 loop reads CASRLGQISGNTIYF. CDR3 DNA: TGCGCCAGCAGGCTCGGACAGATCTCTGGAAACACCATATATTTT.